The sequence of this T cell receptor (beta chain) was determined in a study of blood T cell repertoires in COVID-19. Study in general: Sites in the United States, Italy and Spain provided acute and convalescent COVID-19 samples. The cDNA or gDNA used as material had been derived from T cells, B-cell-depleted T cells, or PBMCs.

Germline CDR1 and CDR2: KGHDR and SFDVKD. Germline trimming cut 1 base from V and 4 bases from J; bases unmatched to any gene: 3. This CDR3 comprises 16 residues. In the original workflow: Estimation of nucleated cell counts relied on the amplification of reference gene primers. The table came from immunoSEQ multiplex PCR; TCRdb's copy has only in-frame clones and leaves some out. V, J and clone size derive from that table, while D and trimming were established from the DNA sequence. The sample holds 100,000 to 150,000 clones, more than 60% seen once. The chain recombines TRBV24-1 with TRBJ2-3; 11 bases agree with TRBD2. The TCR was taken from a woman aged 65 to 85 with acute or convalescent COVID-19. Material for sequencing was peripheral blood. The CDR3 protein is CATSDFIAGGPDTQYF. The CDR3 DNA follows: TGTGCCACCAGTGATTTCATAGCGGGAGGGCCAGATACGCAGTATTTT.